The clone carrying this T cell receptor beta chain was seen more than once but under ten times. These data come from a study of chronic HIV infection and antiretroviral therapy. TCRdb reanalysed the 5' RACE reads using MiXCR and keeps one entry per CDR3 protein. The data contain approximately 40,000 distinct CDR3 sequences, 7.5% to 9% of them singletons. The CDR3 totals 15 residues. Germline trimming cut 6 bases from V and 6 bases from J; bases unmatched to any gene: 9. CDR1 and CDR2 (germline): MDHEN, SYDVKM. V usage is TRBV28 and J usage is TRBJ2-2, with 8 bases matching TRBD1. The sample comprised peripheral blood. The clonotype was recovered from an adult who had HIV and had not received antiretroviral therapy, or was an uninfected healthy control (not recorded which). CDR3 in amino acids: CASSRTGLGAGELFF. The DNA of the CDR3 is TGTGCCAGCAGCCGGACAGGGCTCGGGGCCGGGGAGCTGTTTTTT.